This is a list of T cell receptor beta chains from one sample in a study of cytotoxic CD8 clonotypes in ibrutinib-treated CLL. TCRdb's copy holds only in-frame clones and misses some; the assay was immunoSEQ multiplex PCR. Here the sample spans roughly 170,000 clones, less than 85% being singletons. Sequences were derived from PBMCs, sampled after 24 months of ibrutinib treatment. These receptors were collected from a human donor with chronic lymphocytic leukemia. Each CDR3 is given with its conserved first and last residue. The D gene is left open where the match is weak. A clone size is listed for some rows: how often the clone was seen (once, few, many), or a class if it is expanded.

clone_size,j_call,d_call,v_call,cdr3_nt,cdr3_aa
-,TRBJ1-3,TRBD1,TRBV6-6,TGTGCCAGCAGGTCCGGGACAGGGGCTGGAAACACCATATATTTT,CASRSGTGAGNTIYF
-,TRBJ2-1,TRBD2,TRBV28,TGTGCCAGCAGTTCCTCGGGACTAGTGGGGGGGATTAGCTCCTACAATGAGCAGTTCTTC,CASSSSGLVGGISSYNEQFF
-,TRBJ2-7,-,TRBV19,TGTGCCAGTAGCCAACAGGCAGGGGGGCGCTACGAGCAGTACTTC,CASSQQAGGRYEQYF
-,TRBJ2-7,-,TRBV28,TGTGCCACTAAACCCCGGGGGCGGATATACGAGCAGTACTTC,CATKPRGRIYEQYF
-,TRBJ1-4,TRBD1,TRBV6-5,TGTGCCAGCAGTTACTCTGGGACAGGGACGGAAAAACTGTTTTTT,CASSYSGTGTEKLFF
once,TRBJ2-2,-,TRBV15,TGTGCCACCAGCAGAGGGGACTCGAACACCGGGGAGCTGTTTTTT,CATSRGDSNTGELFF
-,TRBJ2-7,-,TRBV25-1,TGTGCCAGCAGTGAATACCAGGGAAACAGGTCCTACGAGCAGTACTTC,CASSEYQGNRSYEQYF
-,TRBJ2-3,TRBD1,TRBV7-9,TGTGCCAGCAGCTTTGACAGGGGCACAGATACGCAGTATTTT,CASSFDRGTDTQYF
-,TRBJ2-5,-,TRBV6-1,TGTGCCAGCAGTGAAGATCTGGGGTACCAAGAGACCCAGTACTTC,CASSEDLGYQETQYF
-,TRBJ2-1,TRBD2,TRBV6-5,TGTGCCAGCAGTTACTCTGGGCTAGCGGAGAGGGGTGAGCAGTTCTTC,CASSYSGLAERGEQFF
-,TRBJ2-1,TRBD2,TRBV7-9,TGTGCCAGCAGCTTAAGGTTGTTGGTGGCTAGCGGGAGGGCGAATGAGCAGTTCTTC,CASSLRLLVASGRANEQFF
-,TRBJ2-6,-,TRBV6-1,TGTGCCAGCAAAGTCTCTGGGGCCAACGTCCTGACTTTC,CASKVSGANVLTF
-,TRBJ2-7,TRBD2,TRBV11-2,TGTGCCAGCAGCTTGGGAGCGGGGGACTACGAGCAGTACTTC,CASSLGAGDYEQYF
-,TRBJ1-1,TRBD1,TRBV28,TGTGCCAGCAGTTCGGGACAGGGGGCCACTGAAGCTTTCTTT,CASSSGQGATEAFF
-,TRBJ1-4,-,TRBV13,TGTGCCAGCAGCCTAAACACTGGAACTAATGAAAAACTGTTTTTT,CASSLNTGTNEKLFF
-,TRBJ1-5,TRBD1,TRBV4-1,TGCGCCAGCAGCCAAGATCGGGCCAGGGGGCTGAATCAGCCCCAGCATTTT,CASSQDRARGLNQPQHF
-,TRBJ2-7,-,TRBV7-8,TGTGCCAGCAGCTTGAGCGAGTACGAGCAGTACTTC,CASSLSEYEQYF
-,TRBJ2-7,-,TRBV5-1,TGCGCCAGCAGCCAGGGAAGAGCCTACGAGCAGTACTTC,CASSQGRAYEQYF
-,TRBJ1-1,-,TRBV27,TGTGCCAGCAGTTTATCAGGTATAGGTTTCGCTGAAGCTTTCTTT,CASSLSGIGFAEAFF
-,TRBJ2-1,-,TRBV30,TGTGCCTGGAGTGCCGAGAACCTCGGGGGAGAGCAGTTCTTC,CAWSAENLGGEQFF
-,TRBJ1-2,-,TRBV6-1,TGTGCCAGCAGTGAAAACAGGGTGGATGGCTACACCTTC,CASSENRVDGYTF
-,TRBJ1-6,TRBD1,TRBV27,TGTGCCAGCAGTTTAGAGGGGGGACAGGGTCAGTCACCCCTCCACTTT,CASSLEGGQGQSPLHF
-,TRBJ1-1,-,TRBV28,TGTGCCAGCAGAGTGACACGGAGGAACACTGAAGCTTTCTTT,CASRVTRRNTEAFF
-,TRBJ2-3,-,TRBV19,TGTGCCAGTAGTATAAGAGGGGACACCACAGATACGCAGTATTTT,CASSIRGDTTDTQYF
-,TRBJ1-5,TRBD1,TRBV4-1,TGCGCCAGCAGCCAAGGAATGACAGGGGCTAACAATCAGCCCCAGCATTTT,CASSQGMTGANNQPQHF
-,TRBJ2-5,TRBD2,TRBV7-2,TGTGCCAGCAGCAGACTAGCGGAGACACAAGAGACCCAGTACTTC,CASSRLAETQETQYF
-,TRBJ2-7,TRBD1,TRBV5-4,TGTGCCAGCAGTAATCCGGGACAGGGATTCTACGAGCAGTACTTC,CASSNPGQGFYEQYF
few,TRBJ2-3,TRBD2,TRBV7-9,TGTGCCAGCAGCTTAACGGGAGGGGCAGATACGCAGTATTTT,CASSLTGGADTQYF
-,TRBJ2-7,-,TRBV28,TGTGCCAGCCGGAGGGCCTCCCTCTCCTACGAGCAGTACTTC,CASRRASLSYEQYF
once,TRBJ1-5,-,TRBV28,TGTGCCAGCAGTTTTGGGCAGGGGAGGCGGCAGCCCCAGCATTTT,CASSFGQGRRQPQHF
-,TRBJ2-1,-,TRBV5-4,TGTGCCAGCAGCCCGTTTACAGGGATCTCCTACAATGAGCAGTTCTTC,CASSPFTGISYNEQFF
-,TRBJ2-1,-,TRBV5-4,TGTGCCAGCAGACCCGATTCGGCAGGGCTGGGTGAGCAGTTCTTC,CASRPDSAGLGEQFF
few,TRBJ1-2,-,TRBV28,TGTGCCAGCAGGGTTGGCTATGGCTACACCTTC,CASRVGYGYTF
-,TRBJ2-7,TRBD2,TRBV5-4,TGTGCCAGCAGCCCCGAGCTAGCGGGGAGCTCCTACGAGCAGTACTTC,CASSPELAGSSYEQYF
-,TRBJ1-5,TRBD1,TRBV27,TGTGCCAGCAGTTTAAGTGGGACAGGCTATAGCAATCAGCCCCAGCATTTT,CASSLSGTGYSNQPQHF
-,TRBJ2-7,TRBD2,TRBV11-2,TGTGCCAGCAGCTCAAAGGCGGGAGGGGATGTCTGGGCCTACGAGCAGTACTTC,CASSSKAGGDVWAYEQYF
-,TRBJ2-4,-,TRBV11-2,TGTGCCAGCAGCTTAGGTCGTCAGCGAGGACTAGCCAAAAACATTCAGTACTTC,CASSLGRQRGLAKNIQYF